The 26 T cell receptor beta chains below all came from one sample that was sequenced in a study of tumor-infiltrating lymphocytes in primary liver carcinoma. Starting from 500 ng of total RNA, TCR beta cDNA was produced with a primer in the constant region. ARM-PCR, slightly modified, supplied the TCR beta libraries through three nested multiplex PCR rounds. TRBV1-TRBV30 forward and Cbeta reverse primers drove the first two roughly 10-cycle rounds. TCRdb re-called the multiplex PCR reads through MiXCR, storing one row per CDR3 protein. The sample records a few hundred thousand distinct CDR3 sequences, around 50% being singletons. Germline DNA was also extracted, and blood RNA derived from unsorted whole blood. The source material was peripheral blood. These receptors all come from a woman aged 25 to 39 with primary liver carcinoma and hepatitis B virus infection.

As to this clonotype: The junction departs from germline at one end; a sequencing error may be responsible. The rearrangement uses TRBV11-3 and TRBJ2-1; D is undetermined. Germline V gene lookup returns CDR1 SGHNT and CDR2 YENEEA. The CDR3 consists of 11 residues. This CDR3 is CANSLYYEQFF. The CDR3 nucleotides are TGTGCCAACAGCTTATACTATGAGCAGTTCTTC.

This rearrangement joins TRBV14 to TRBJ2-1; D gene ambiguous. V was shortened by 1 base and J by 6 bases, with 13 bases between the two germline ends. Germline loops: CDR1 SGHDN, CDR2 FVKESK. The CDR3 has 15 amino acids. The CDR3 bases are TGTGCCAGCAGCCAAGGATTGATATCCGTCAATGAGCAGTTCTTC. Residues: CASSQGLISVNEQFF.

This clonotype appeared many times. The V gene is TRBV12-3 or TRBV12-4, the J gene TRBJ2-3, with 7 bases fitting TRBD2. Trimming at V came to 11 bases and at J to 3 bases, leaving 5 bases not matched to a gene. The CDR3 is 12 amino acids. The CDR3 DNA is TGTGCCGTGAGGGAGGGGACAGATACGCAGTATTTT. Translated, it gives CAVREGTDTQYF.

The CDR3 sequence: CASSSTLATSYNEQFF. The CDR3 nucleotides read TGCGCCAGCAGCAGTACCTTAGCGACTTCCTACAATGAGCAGTTCTTC. V and J are TRBV5-1 and TRBJ2-1; possibly TRBD2 for D (5 bases). V dropped 4 bases and J dropped 1 base, with 15 bases sitting between them. Looked up from germline, CDR1 is SGHRS and CDR2 is YFSETQ. The CDR3 runs to 16 residues.

To note about this clonotype: A much larger clone lies a single base off, so this may be a read error. The genes are TRBV12-3 or TRBV12-4 and TRBJ2-3; either TRBD1 or TRBD2 may supply D (5 bases each). The CDR3 totals 13 residues. Trimming shortened V by 6 bases and J by 9 bases, and 16 bases separated the two germline ends. The CDR3 nucleotides are TGTGCCAGCAGCCTTCCTTCACGGGACACGCAGTATTTT. Its translation is CASSLPSRDTQYF.

With regard to this clonotype: A read error is possible here, since a much larger clone lies one base away. The V call is TRBV29-1, the J call TRBJ1-5; no clear D. Germline lookup yields CDR1 SQVTM and CDR2 ANQGSEA. V was clipped by 4 bases and J by 5 bases, with 9 bases between them. This CDR3 spans 12 amino acids. As DNA, the CDR3 is TGCAGCGTTGTTGAGAGCGATCAGCCCCAGCATTTT. It is translated as CSVVESDQPQHF.

The chain recombines TRBV28 with TRBJ2-1; 14 bases fit TRBD2. The germline V gene has CDR1 MDHEN and CDR2 SYDVKM. V trimming: 9 bases; J trimming: 5 bases; junction bases outside the gene matches: 6. This CDR3 has 15 amino acids. In DNA, the CDR3 is TGTGCCAGTCTACAGGGACTAGCGGGAGACAATGAGCAGTTCTTC. Amino acid sequence: CASLQGLAGDNEQFF.

Only one count was recorded for this clonotype. V is TRBV14 and J is TRBJ2-7, with a weak D call TRBD1 (6 bases). CDR3 length: 15 residues. V lost 3 bases and J 3 bases, leaving 15 bases between the germline ends. Germline V lookup: CDR1 SGHDN, CDR2 FVKESK. CDR3 loop: CASSQLDRVIYEQYF. The CDR3 coding sequence is TGTGCCAGCAGCCAGCTGGACAGAGTTATCTACGAGCAGTACTTC. The whole variable domain, remainder taken from reference TRBV14 and TRBJ2-7, is EAGVTQFPSHSVIEKGQTVTLRCDPISGHDNLYWYRRVMGKEIKFLLHFVKESKQDESGMPNNRFLAERTGGTYSTLKVQPAELEDSGVYFCASSQLDRVIYEQYFGPGTRLTVT.

With respect to this clonotype: This sequence may be a read error, since a much larger clone differs from it by one base. This rearrangement joins TRBV6-1 to TRBJ1-6; no reliable D call. V lost 6 bases, J lost 3 bases, and 12 bases lay in between. The germline gives CDR1 MNHNS, CDR2 SASEGT. This CDR3 comprises 15 residues. CDR3 residues: CASRPGSNYNSPLHF. The CDR3 DNA follows: TGTGCCAGCAGGCCGGGTTCCAACTATAATTCACCCCTCCACTTT.

The table lists this clonotype with a few counts. The chain is built from TRBV6-2 or TRBV6-3 and TRBJ2-5, with D perhaps matching TRBD2 (5 bases). The CDR3 is 16 residues long. V was pared by 5 bases and J by 5 bases, with 21 bases between. Germline-derived CDR1 and CDR2 are MNHEY and SVGEGT. CDR3: CASSPRDQKRWETQYF. CDR3 bases: TGTGCCAGCAGTCCCCGGGATCAAAAGCGATGGGAGACCCAGTACTTC.

The chain uses TRBV29-1 and TRBJ1-1; TRBD1 matches 7 bases. Per the germline V gene, CDR1 is SQVTM and CDR2 is ANQGSEA. This CDR3 is built from 12 residues. V was clipped by 7 bases and J by 4 bases; unmatched bases: 6. CDR3 coding DNA: TGCAGCGCCGTGACAGGGAGCACTGAAGCTTTCTTT. Its translation: CSAVTGSTEAFF.

On this clonotype itself: A much larger clone differs from this one at a single base, so this may be a read error. The chain employs TRBV29-1 and TRBJ1-4, with a possible D match to TRBD1 (6 bases). Germline CDR1 is SQVTM and CDR2 is ANQGSEA. CDR3 size: 15 residues. CDR3 sequence: CSVTGTAPTNEKVFF. CDR3 bases: TGCAGCGTTACAGGGACGGCGCCAACTAATGAAAAAGTGTTTTTT.

This clonotype was counted once. The germline gene is not matched at one end of the junction; a read error may be the cause. The chain is built from TRBV11-3 and TRBJ2-7, with 7 bases matching TRBD1. The CDR3 is 15 residues long. Germline CDR1 SGHNT, CDR2 YENEEA. The CDR3, as DNA: TGCGCCAGTAGCACAGGGACAGAGAGCTCCTACGAGCCGTACTTC. Its translation is CASSTGTESSYEPYF.

This clonotype was seen many times. The V call is TRBV6-5, the J call TRBJ1-1, with unresolved D. The CDR3 covers 12 residues. The V gene's germline CDR1 is MNHEY and CDR2 SVGAGI. V was shortened by 5 bases and J by 5 bases, with 9 bases between the two germline ends. CDR3 amino acids: CASSRSGTEAFF. CDR3 DNA sequence: TGTGCCAGCAGTAGGAGTGGGACTGAAGCTTTCTTT.

Regarding this clonotype: The junction does not match germline at one end; this may be a read error. V gene TRBV12-3 or TRBV12-4 combines with J gene TRBJ2-5; tentatively, D is TRBD1 or TRBD2 (6 bases each). CDR3 length: 16 residues. The CDR3 region has the DNA TGTGACAGCAGTTTAGGGGGGTCCAGAAAAAGTGAGACCCAGTACTTC. Protein product: CDSSLGGSRKSETQYF.

V usage is TRBV11-2 and J usage is TRBJ2-7; D is undetermined. In germline, CDR1 is SGHAT, CDR2 FQNNGV. The CDR3 is 10 amino acids. The V and J ends lost 11 bases and 7 bases respectively, with 12 bases between them. Here the CDR3 reads CAGNLEEQYF. DNA for the CDR3: TGTGCCGGCAACTTGGAAGAGCAGTACTTC.

A note on this clonotype: Just one base apart from a much larger clone, this may be a read error. The rearrangement joins TRBV12-3 or TRBV12-4 to TRBJ1-4; TRBD1 matches 7 bases. CDR3 size: 14 residues. V lost 7 bases and J lost 7; bases outside the gene matches: 9. The DNA for the CDR3 is TGTGCCAGCAAACGGGCAGGGGGTTTTGAAAAACTGTTTTTT. Its protein product is CASKRAGGFEKLFF.

This clonotype was recorded at least ten times. The V call is TRBV6-5, the J call TRBJ2-7; 8 nucleotides agree with TRBD1. Germline V lookup: CDR1 MNHEY, CDR2 SVGAGI. J was trimmed by 0 bases and V by 8 bases; bases with no gene match: 18. There are 18 residues in the CDR3. The DNA for the CDR3 is TGTGCCAGCCTCGGACCCGGACAGGGAGTCAATCCCTCCTACGAGCAGTACTTC. Protein sequence: CASLGPGQGVNPSYEQYF.

Comments on this clonotype: Possible read error: a much larger clone is one base away. J is TRBJ2-2 and V is TRBV4-1, with 7 bases identical to TRBD2. The germline CDR1 and CDR2 sequences are MGHRA and YSYEKL. This CDR3 spans 15 amino acids. V lost 2 bases and J lost 5; bases outside the gene matches: 5. CDR3 sequence: CASSQTKRETGELFF. The CDR3 nucleotides are TGCGCCAGCAGCCAAACCAAGCGGGAAACCGGGGAGCTGTTTTTT.

V usage is TRBV28 and J usage is TRBJ2-1; TRBD2 matches 7 bases. Losses at the gene ends were 3 bases for V and 3 bases for J; bases not matched to a gene: 2. The CDR3 loop spans 14 amino acids. In germline, CDR1 is MDHEN, CDR2 SYDVKM. The CDR3 protein is CASSFAGVYNEQFF. The DNA of the CDR3 is TGTGCCAGCAGTTTTGCGGGAGTCTACAATGAGCAGTTCTTC.

A single count supports this clonotype. One junction end disagrees with the germline gene, perhaps due to a read error. This rearrangement joins TRBV20-1 to TRBJ2-1; 12 bases line up with TRBD2. This CDR3 contains 15 residues. Germline lookup yields CDR1 DFQATT and CDR2 SNEGSKA (reference sequence). This CDR3 is CGARALAGGPNEQFF. For the CDR3, the DNA is TGCGGTGCTAGAGCTCTAGCGGGAGGGCCGAATGAGCAGTTCTTC.

There are many counts of this clonotype. The rearrangement joins TRBV4-3 to TRBJ2-3; 9 bases align to TRBD2. The CDR3 runs 20 residues. Germline V gene data show CDR1 as LGHNA and CDR2 as YSLEER. V dropped 0 bases and J dropped 4; count of bases not matched to a gene: 17. Here the CDR3 DNA reads TGCGCCAGCAGCCAAGATGTGGAGCGGGAGGACCCCGTCGGGGCAGATACGCAGTATTTT. Translated, it gives CASSQDVEREDPVGADTQYF.

This clonotype was counted ten times or more. J is TRBJ2-7 and V is TRBV12-3 or TRBV12-4, with a possible D match to TRBD2 (6 bases). This CDR3 spans 15 amino acids. Trimming took 6 bases from V and 6 from J, leaving 21 bases between them. The DNA of the CDR3 is TGTGCCAGCAGCCCGGGAGAACAGATACGGGGCGAGCAGTACTTC. It encodes CASSPGEQIRGEQYF.

This clonotype was counted between two and nine times. The rearrangement joins TRBV12-3 or TRBV12-4 to TRBJ2-1, with 14 bases identical to TRBD2. After removal of 6 bases from V and 4 bases from J, the junction contained 5 bases not matched to a gene. This CDR3 is built from 16 residues. CDR3 sequence: CASSAGTSGSYNEQFF. For the CDR3, the DNA is TGTGCCAGCAGCGCAGGGACTAGCGGGAGTTACAATGAGCAGTTCTTC.

Details on this clonotype: Being one base from a much bigger clone, this may be a read error. The rearrangement links TRBV6-5 to TRBJ2-5; 8 bases fit TRBD2. Trimming took 6 bases from V and 11 from J; bases not matched to a gene: 17. Germline loops: CDR1 MNHEY, CDR2 SVGAGI. The CDR3 length is 15 residues. The CDR3 nucleotides read TGTGCCAGCAGACTAACTAGCGGAGCCTACAATGAGCAGTACTTC. It specifies CASRLTSGAYNEQYF.

Details on this clonotype: The junction differs from germline at one of its ends, possibly a read error. The rearrangement joins TRBV6-5 to TRBJ2-2; 8 bases are shared with TRBD1. This CDR3 is built from 14 residues. Looked up from germline, CDR1 is MNHEY and CDR2 is SVGAGI. CDR3 sequence (DNA): TGTGCCATCAGTCGACAGGGGCTGTACGGGGAGCTGTTTTTT. Its translation is CAISRQGLYGELFF.